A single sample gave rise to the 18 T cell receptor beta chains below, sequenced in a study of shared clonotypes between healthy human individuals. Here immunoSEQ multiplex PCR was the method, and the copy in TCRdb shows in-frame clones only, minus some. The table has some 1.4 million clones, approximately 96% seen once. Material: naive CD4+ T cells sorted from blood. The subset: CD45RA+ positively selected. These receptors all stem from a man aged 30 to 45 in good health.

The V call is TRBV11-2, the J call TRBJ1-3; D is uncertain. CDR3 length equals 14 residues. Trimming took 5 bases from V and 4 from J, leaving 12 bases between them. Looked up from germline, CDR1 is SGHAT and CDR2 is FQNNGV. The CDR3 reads CASSPPGAGNTIYF. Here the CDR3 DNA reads TGTGCCAGCAGCCCACCCGGAGCAGGAAACACCATATATTTT.

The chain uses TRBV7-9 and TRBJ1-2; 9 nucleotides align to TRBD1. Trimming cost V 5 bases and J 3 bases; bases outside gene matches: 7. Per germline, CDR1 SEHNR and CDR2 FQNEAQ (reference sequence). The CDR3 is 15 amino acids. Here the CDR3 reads CASSGSGTGHYGYTF. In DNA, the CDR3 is TGTGCCAGCAGCGGATCCGGGACAGGGCACTATGGCTACACCTTC.

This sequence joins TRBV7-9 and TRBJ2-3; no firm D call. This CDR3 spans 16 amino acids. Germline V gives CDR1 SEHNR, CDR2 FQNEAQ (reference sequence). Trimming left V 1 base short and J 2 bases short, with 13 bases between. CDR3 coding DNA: TGTGCCAGCAGCTTAGGGCCATTAACAATCACAGATACGCAGTATTTT. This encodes CASSLGPLTITDTQYF.

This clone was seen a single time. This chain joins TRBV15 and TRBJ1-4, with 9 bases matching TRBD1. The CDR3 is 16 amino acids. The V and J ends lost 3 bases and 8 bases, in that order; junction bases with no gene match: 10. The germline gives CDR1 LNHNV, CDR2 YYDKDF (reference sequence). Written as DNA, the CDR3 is TGTGCCACCAGCAGTCGAATTGAGGACAGGGGAGAAAAACTGTTTTTT. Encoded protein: CATSSRIEDRGEKLFF.

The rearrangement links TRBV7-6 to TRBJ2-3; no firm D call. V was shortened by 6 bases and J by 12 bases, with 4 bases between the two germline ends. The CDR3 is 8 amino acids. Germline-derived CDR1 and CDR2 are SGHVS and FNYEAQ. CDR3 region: CASRSQYF. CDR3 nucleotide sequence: TGTGCCAGCAGATCACAGTATTTT.

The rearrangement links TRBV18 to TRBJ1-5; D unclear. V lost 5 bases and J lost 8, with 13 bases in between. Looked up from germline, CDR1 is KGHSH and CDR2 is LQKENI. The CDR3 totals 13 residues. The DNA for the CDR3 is TGTGCCAGCTCAACCGCAGGTCCGGAGCCCCAGCATTTT. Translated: CASSTAGPEPQHF.

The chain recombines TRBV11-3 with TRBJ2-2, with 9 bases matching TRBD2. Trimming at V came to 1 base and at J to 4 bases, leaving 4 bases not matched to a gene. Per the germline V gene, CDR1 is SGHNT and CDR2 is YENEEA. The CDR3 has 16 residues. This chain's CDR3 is CASSLGSGSPTGELFF. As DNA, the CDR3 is TGTGCCAGCAGCTTAGGTAGCGGGAGTCCCACCGGGGAGCTGTTTTTT. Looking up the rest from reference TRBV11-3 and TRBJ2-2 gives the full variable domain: EAGVVQSPRYKIIEKKQPVAFWCNPISGHNTLYWYLQNLGQGPELLIRYENEEAVDDSQLPKDRFSAERLKGVDSTLKIQPAELGDSAVYLCASSLGSGSPTGELFFGEGSRLTVL.

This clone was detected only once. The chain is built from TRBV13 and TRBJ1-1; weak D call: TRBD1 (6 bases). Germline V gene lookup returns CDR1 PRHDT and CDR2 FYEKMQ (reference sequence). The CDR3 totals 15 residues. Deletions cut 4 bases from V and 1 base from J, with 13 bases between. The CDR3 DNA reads TGTGCCAGCAGCTCACAGTGGACAGCGAACACTGAAGCTTTCTTT. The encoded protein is CASSSQWTANTEAFF.

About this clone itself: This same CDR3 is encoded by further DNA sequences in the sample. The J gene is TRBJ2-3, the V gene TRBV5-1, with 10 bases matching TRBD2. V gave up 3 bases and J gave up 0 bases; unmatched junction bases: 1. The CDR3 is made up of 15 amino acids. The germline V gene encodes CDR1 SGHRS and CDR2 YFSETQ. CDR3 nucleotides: TGCGCCAGCAGCTCGACTAGCGGGAGCACAGATACGCAGTATTTT. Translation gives CASSSTSGSTDTQYF.

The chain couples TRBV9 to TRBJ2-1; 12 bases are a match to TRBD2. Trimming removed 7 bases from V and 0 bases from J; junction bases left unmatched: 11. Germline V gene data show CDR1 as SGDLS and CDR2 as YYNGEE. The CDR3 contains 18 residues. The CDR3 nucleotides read TGTGCCAGCGGGGGGCTAGCGGGAGGGACAAGCTCCTACAATGAGCAGTTCTTC. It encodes CASGGLAGGTSSYNEQFF.

CDR3 DNA: TGTGCCAGCAAAGTCTCGAACACTGAAGCTTTCTTT. Translated, it gives CASKVSNTEAFF. The chain is built from TRBV7-9 and TRBJ1-1; D uncertain. Germline V CDR1 and CDR2: SEHNR, FQNEAQ (reference sequence). This CDR3 region has 12 residues. V was pared by 7 bases and J by 1 base, with 7 bases between.

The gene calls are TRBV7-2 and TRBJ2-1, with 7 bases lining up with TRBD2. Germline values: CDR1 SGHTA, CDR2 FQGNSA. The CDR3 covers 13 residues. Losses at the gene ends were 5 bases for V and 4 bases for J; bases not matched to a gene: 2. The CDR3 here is CASSKAGYNEQFF. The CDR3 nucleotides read TGTGCCAGCAGCAAAGCGGGGTACAATGAGCAGTTCTTC.

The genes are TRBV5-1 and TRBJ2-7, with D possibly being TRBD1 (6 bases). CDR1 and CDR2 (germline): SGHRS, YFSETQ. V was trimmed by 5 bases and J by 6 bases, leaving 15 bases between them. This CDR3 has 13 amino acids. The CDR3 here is CASRQGGSSEQYF. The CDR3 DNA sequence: TGCGCCAGCAGACAGGGTGGTTCATCCGAGCAGTACTTC.

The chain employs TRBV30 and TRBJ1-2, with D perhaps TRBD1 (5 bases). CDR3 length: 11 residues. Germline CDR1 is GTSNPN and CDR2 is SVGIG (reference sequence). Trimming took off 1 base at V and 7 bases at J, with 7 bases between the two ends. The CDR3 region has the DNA TGTGCCTGGAGTGCAGGGACTGGCTACACCTTC. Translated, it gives CAWSAGTGYTF.

CDR3 amino acids: CASSSSTSEQYF. The DNA for the CDR3 is TGTGCCAGCAGTTCATCGACCAGCGAGCAGTACTTC. The chain combines TRBV28 with TRBJ2-7; D is unclear. Trimming removed 4 bases at V and 6 bases at J, with 10 bases between. Germline CDR1 is MDHEN and CDR2 is SYDVKM. CDR3 size: 12 residues.

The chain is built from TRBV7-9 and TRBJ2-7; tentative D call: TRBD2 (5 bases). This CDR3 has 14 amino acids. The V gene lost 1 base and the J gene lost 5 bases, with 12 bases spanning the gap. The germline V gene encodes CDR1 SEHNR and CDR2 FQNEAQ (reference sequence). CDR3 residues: CASSLERVGNEQYF. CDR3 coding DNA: TGTGCCAGCAGCTTAGAGAGGGTCGGGAACGAGCAGTACTTC.

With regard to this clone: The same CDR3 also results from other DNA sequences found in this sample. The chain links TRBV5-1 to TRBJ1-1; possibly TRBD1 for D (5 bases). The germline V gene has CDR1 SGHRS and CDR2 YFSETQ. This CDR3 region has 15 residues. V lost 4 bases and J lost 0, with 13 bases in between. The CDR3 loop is CASSLDRPMNTEAFF. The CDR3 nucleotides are TGCGCCAGCAGCCTAGACAGACCAATGAACACTGAAGCTTTCTTT.

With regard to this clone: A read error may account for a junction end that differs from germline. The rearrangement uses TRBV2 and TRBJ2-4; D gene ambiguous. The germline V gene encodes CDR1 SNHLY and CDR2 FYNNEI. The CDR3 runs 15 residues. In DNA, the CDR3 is TGTGCCATCAGTGAGTATCGGTATCCCAAAAACATTCAGTACTTC. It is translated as CAISEYRYPKNIQYF.